These 10 T cell receptor beta chains originate from one sample sequenced in a study of Ad26.COV2.S vaccination and SARS-CoV-2 variants. Method: immunoSEQ multiplex PCR; TCRdb's copy keeps in-frame clones and lacks some. The table records 500,000 or so clones, roughly nine tenths of them present only once. Treatment here: 15 to 20 received Ad26.COV2.S at low or high dose, single or two shots; about 5 received placebo; per-sample allocation not given. Sampling happened 63 days after the first vaccine or placebo injection. The material was peripheral blood, obtained in a trial of Ad26.COV2.S vaccine versus placebo. The receptors were gathered from a person aged 18-65 years who received the Ad26.COV2.S COVID-19 vaccine or a placebo.

This clone appeared a single time. The genes are TRBV4-2 and TRBJ2-1; no clear D gene. V lost 1 base and J 3 bases, leaving 7 bases between the germline ends. The CDR3 runs 14 residues. Germline V CDR1 and CDR2: LGHNA, YNFKEQ. The CDR3 DNA reads TGTGCCAGCAGCCAAGCCAGAAACTACAATGAGCAGTTCTTC. Translating it yields CASSQARNYNEQFF.

The chain employs TRBV19 and TRBJ1-5; perhaps TRBD1 as D (6 bases). Trimming took off 7 bases at V and 0 bases at J, with 19 bases between the two ends. The germline gives CDR1 LNHDA, CDR2 SQIVND (reference sequence). The CDR3 extends over 17 amino acids. CDR3 protein: CASTNHPQGNSNQPQHF. The DNA of the CDR3 is TGTGCCAGTACCAACCATCCGCAGGGGAATAGCAATCAGCCCCAGCATTTT.

This chain connects TRBV5-6 to TRBJ2-7; D unresolved. The CDR3 consists of 12 residues. Deletions cut 2 bases from V and 6 bases from J, with 9 bases between. From germline, CDR1 is SGHDT and CDR2 YYEEEE. The CDR3: CASSFGRREQYV. In nucleotides, the CDR3 is TGTGCCAGCAGCTTTGGCCGGCGCGAGCAGTACGTC.

The V gene is TRBV18, the J gene TRBJ1-1, with 7 bases fitting TRBD1. J gave up 2 bases and V 0 bases, and 3 bases lay outside the gene matches. CDR1 and CDR2 (germline): KGHSH, LQKENI. This CDR3 comprises 15 residues. CDR3 residues: CASSPPGQINTEAFF. In DNA, the CDR3 is TGTGCCAGCTCACCACCGGGACAGATAAACACTGAAGCTTTCTTT.

The rearrangement uses TRBV19 and TRBJ1-4; tentatively, D is TRBD1 (6 bases). V shed 4 bases and J shed 5 bases, with 17 bases lying between them. CDR3 length equals 16 residues. Germline-derived CDR1 and CDR2 are LNHDA and SQIVND (reference sequence). In DNA, the CDR3 is TGTGCCAGTAGTACCATATACAGGGAGGCAAATGAAAAACTGTTTTTT. Its translation: CASSTIYREANEKLFF.

V gene TRBV11-2 combines with J gene TRBJ1-1, with unresolved D. V lost 3 bases and J 0 bases, leaving 11 bases between the germline ends. Germline V gives CDR1 SGHAT, CDR2 FQNNGV. The CDR3 is 15 residues long. The CDR3 region has the DNA TGTGCCAGCAGCTTCCTGAGCCACATGAACACTGAAGCTTTCTTT. Translation gives CASSFLSHMNTEAFF.

The chain combines TRBV6-5 with TRBJ1-6, with D perhaps TRBD1 (5 bases). This CDR3 comprises 14 residues. V shed 6 bases and J shed 5 bases, with 11 bases lying between them. CDR1 MNHEY and CDR2 SVGAGI come from the germline V gene. CDR3 DNA: TGTGCCAGCAGGGACCTAGGGGATAATTCACCCCTCCACTTT. Translated: CASRDLGDNSPLHF.

This chain's CDR3 is CASGTLNYGYTF. CDR3 DNA sequence: TGTGCCAGCGGGACCTTGAACTATGGCTACACCTTC. V is TRBV11-2 and J is TRBJ1-2; TRBD1 is a possible D gene (5 bases). Germline-derived CDR1 and CDR2 are SGHAT and FQNNGV. The V gene lost 8 bases and the J gene lost 2 bases, with 9 bases spanning the gap. This CDR3 has 12 residues.

The chain has TRBV21-1 and TRBJ2-6; TRBD2, the table's D call, lacks a check against the DNA. TRBV21-1 is termed a pseudogene. CDR3 size: 16 residues. This CDR3 is CAPAHRSRRGANVLTF. Here the CDR3 DNA reads TGTGCCCCCGCGCATAGGAGTAGGAGAGGGGCCAACGTCCTGACTTTC.

V and J are TRBV6-2 or TRBV6-3 and TRBJ1-5; 8 bases are shared with TRBD1. This CDR3 has 15 amino acids. Trimming removed 6 bases from V and 5 bases from J; junction bases left unmatched: 9. Germline V gene data show CDR1 as MNHEY and CDR2 as SVGEGT. The CDR3 sequence is CASSFLTGEYQPQHF. The CDR3, as DNA: TGTGCCAGCAGCTTTTTGACAGGGGAGTATCAGCCCCAGCATTTT.